Below, one TCR beta chain is given with its context. This sample was included in a study of OX40 agonist ivuxolimab in advanced cancers. Study background: Of mixed ages from 23 to 79 and averaging around 60 years, the group was about 80% male.

V gave up 2 bases and J gave up 4 bases, with 9 bases separating them. The CDR3 covers 14 residues. CDR1 KGHSH and CDR2 LQKENI come from the germline V gene. TCRdb keeps only in-frame clones here, not all; method: immunoSEQ multiplex PCR. The table has tens of thousands of clones, about nine tenths seen once. V is TRBV18 and J is TRBJ1-3, with D uncertain. The receptor was isolated from an adult with an advanced solid tumor such as melanoma, head and neck, liver or kidney cancer. This sample comprised CD4+ or CD8+ T cells sorted from blood, obtained in a trial of the OX40 agonist ivuxolimab. CDR3: CASSPGGGGNTIYF. The CDR3, as DNA: TGTGCCAGCTCACCAGGAGGAGGGGGAAACACCATATATTTT. Full variable domain (rest looked up from reference TRBV18 and TRBJ1-3): NAGVMQNPRHLVRRRGQEARLRCSPMKGHSHVYWYRQLPEEGLKFMVYLQKENIIDESGMPKERFSAEFPKEGPSILRIQQVVRGDSAAYFCASSPGGGGNTIYFGEGSWLTVV.